This T cell receptor (beta chain) emerged from a study of blood T cell repertoires in COVID-19. Germline values: CDR1 LGHDT, CDR2 YNNKEL (reference sequence). V was pared by 6 bases and J by 0 bases, with 12 bases between. The CDR3 contains 15 residues. The assay was immunoSEQ multiplex PCR, and TCRdb's table has in-frame clones only and misses some. The sample contains some 60,000 clones, 81% of which appear only once. The sample taken for sequencing was peripheral blood. The chain carries TRBV3-1 (or the pseudogene TRBV3-2) and TRBJ1-3, with D perhaps TRBD1 (6 bases). The TCR originated in a woman of 80 years or more with active or convalescent COVID-19. CDR3 in amino acids: CASRHRDYSGNTIYF. The DNA for the CDR3 is TGTGCCAGCAGACACAGGGACTACTCTGGAAACACCATATATTTT.